The 19 T cell receptor beta chains in this list originate from one sample, sequenced in a study of blood T cell repertoires in COVID-19. Sequencing was performed with immunoSEQ multiplex PCR; in TCRdb, only in-frame clones are kept and a portion is missing. This table has some 250,000 clones, around four fifths appearing once. Sequences were obtained from peripheral blood. The receptors were gathered from a woman aged 55-69 years with active or convalescent COVID-19.

This chain uses TRBV5-1 with TRBJ2-3, with 8 bases that match TRBD2. The CDR3 totals 15 residues. The junction had 6 bases not matched to a gene; V was cut back by 4 bases and J by 2 bases. Germline V gives CDR1 SGHRS, CDR2 YFSETQ. This CDR3 reads CASSLSGLATDTQYF. CDR3 nucleotides: TGCGCCAGCAGCCTATCCGGACTAGCCACAGATACGCAGTATTTT.

This rearrangement joins TRBV30 to TRBJ1-1; D is undetermined. With 5 bases removed from V and 5 bases from J, the gap between germline ends came to 12 bases. The germline gives CDR1 GTSNPN, CDR2 SVGIG (reference sequence). The CDR3 runs to 12 residues. DNA for the CDR3: TGTGCCTGGGGATGGCTGGAGACTGAAGCTTTCTTT. It translates to CAWGWLETEAFF.

The J gene is TRBJ1-6, the V gene TRBV7-2; D gene ambiguous. CDR3 length: 14 residues. Germline V gene sequence: CDR1 SGHTA, CDR2 FQGNSA. V was pared by 7 bases and J by 9 bases, with 16 bases between. CDR3 in DNA: TGTGCCAGCATCCCGGATCCATCGGGTTCACCCCTCCACTTT. Its protein is CASIPDPSGSPLHF.

The V and J genes are TRBV7-8 and TRBJ2-3, with 7 bases that match TRBD1. V shed 3 bases, J shed 1 base, and the junction held 4 bases outside the gene matches. The germline CDR1 and CDR2 sequences are SGHVS and FQNEAQ. This CDR3 is 15 amino acids long. This chain's CDR3 is CASSFRQGRTDTQYF. DNA for the CDR3: TGTGCCAGCAGCTTTCGACAGGGCCGCACAGATACGCAGTATTTT.

The chain recombines TRBV6-5 with TRBJ2-7; TRBD1 agrees at 10 bases. The CDR3 runs 15 residues. The germline gives CDR1 MNHEY, CDR2 SVGAGI. V lost 5 bases and J lost 0; bases outside the gene matches: 4. CDR3 DNA: TGTGCCAGCAGTCAGGACAGGGGGTACTCCTACGAGCAGTACTTC. It is translated as CASSQDRGYSYEQYF.

The rearrangement joins TRBV5-1 to TRBJ1-1, with 10 bases matching TRBD1. V trimming: 3 bases; J trimming: 3 bases; junction bases outside the gene matches: 2. In germline, CDR1 is SGHRS, CDR2 YFSETQ. The CDR3 sequence is 14 residues long. The CDR3 coding sequence is TGCGCCAGCAGCTCGGACAGGGGGTACACTGAAGCTTTCTTT. Amino acids: CASSSDRGYTEAFF. The full variable domain, completed using reference TRBV5-1 and TRBJ1-1, is KAGVTQTPRYLIKTRGQQVTLSCSPISGHRSVSWYQQTPGQGLQFLFEYFSETQRNKGNFPGRFSGRQFSNSRSEMNVSTLELGDSALYLCASSSDRGYTEAFFGQGTRLTVV.

This clone was recorded only once. The V gene is TRBV5-8, the J gene TRBJ2-7; 8 bases agree with TRBD1. V lost 2 bases and J lost 2; bases outside the gene matches: 3. Germline V gives CDR1 SGHTS, CDR2 YDEGEE. CDR3 length equals 14 residues. The DNA for the CDR3 is TGTGCCAGCAGCTTCGGGACAGGCACCTACGAGCAGTACTTC. This encodes CASSFGTGTYEQYF.

The V and J genes are TRBV12-3 or TRBV12-4 and TRBJ1-3; D gene ambiguous. The CDR3 is 11 residues long. V lost 7 bases to trimming and J lost 7 bases, with 8 bases between them. This CDR3 reads CASIAWNTIYF. The CDR3 DNA reads as TGTGCCAGCATCGCGTGGAACACCATATATTTT.

The chain recombines TRBV11-1 with TRBJ1-3; 7 nucleotides agree with TRBD1. The CDR3 sequence is 16 residues long. Germline assignment: CDR1 SGHAT and CDR2 FQDESV (reference sequence). V lost 5 bases, J lost 0 bases, and 7 bases stayed unmatched. The CDR3 protein is CASSPGQASSGNTIYF. In DNA form, the CDR3 reads TGTGCCAGCAGCCCAGGACAGGCGAGCTCTGGAAACACCATATATTTT. Full variable domain (rest looked up from reference TRBV11-1 and TRBJ1-3): EAEVAQSPRYKITEKSQAVAFWCDPISGHATLYWYRQILGQGPELLVQFQDESVVDDSQLPKDRFSAERLKGVDSTLKIQPAELGDSAMYLCASSPGQASSGNTIYFGEGSWLTVV.

This sequence joins TRBV4-3 and TRBJ2-2; maybe TRBD1 (6 bases). Germline V gene data show CDR1 as LGHNA and CDR2 as YSLEER. Trimming cost V 4 bases and J 1 base, with 13 bases left between them. The CDR3 consists of 16 residues. The CDR3 region has the DNA TGCGCCAGCAGCCTGGAACAGGGTCTGAACACCGGGGAGCTGTTTTTT. Encoded protein: CASSLEQGLNTGELFF.

The chain combines TRBV7-2 with TRBJ1-6, with 7 bases fitting TRBD1. The J segment lost 3 bases and the V segment lost 1 base, leaving 3 bases of the junction unmatched. This CDR3 is 16 amino acids long. Germline V lookup: CDR1 SGHTA, CDR2 FQGNSA. The CDR3 protein is CASSLGGTVYNSPLHF. The CDR3 DNA follows: TGTGCCAGCAGCTTAGGAGGGACAGTCTATAATTCACCCCTCCACTTT. Variable domain in full (rest from reference TRBV7-2 and TRBJ1-6): GAGVSQSPSNKVTEKGKDVELRCDPISGHTALYWYRQSLGQGLEFLIYFQGNSAPDKSGLPSDRFSAERTGGSVSTLTIQRTQQEDSAVYLCASSLGGTVYNSPLHFGNGTRLTVT.

The gene calls are TRBV5-1 and TRBJ2-1, with 7 positions matching TRBD2. The CDR3 contains 16 residues. Looked up from germline, CDR1 is SGHRS and CDR2 is YFSETQ. Trimming removed 3 bases from V and 3 bases from J; junction bases left unmatched: 9. CDR3 residues: CASSSLAGVRYNEQFF. For the CDR3, the DNA is TGCGCCAGCAGCTCACTGGCGGGGGTGCGCTACAATGAGCAGTTCTTC.

The rearrangement links TRBV29-1 to TRBJ1-1, with a tentative D call TRBD1 (6 bases). The CDR3 has 11 residues. The germline V and J ends were trimmed by 6 bases and 8 bases, with 13 bases remaining between them. Germline V gene sequence: CDR1 SQVTM, CDR2 ANQGSEA. The DNA for the CDR3 is TGCAGCGTCTCTTGGGGGCCCGAAGCTTTCTTT. Encoded protein: CSVSWGPEAFF.

The chain recombines TRBV27 with TRBJ2-7, with 7 bases fitting TRBD1. The germline V gene encodes CDR1 MNHEY and CDR2 SMNVEV (reference sequence). The CDR3 extends over 16 amino acids. The ends lost 2 bases at V and 2 bases at J; junction bases unmatched: 9. The CDR3 loop is CASSLRGTEITYEQYF. The CDR3 DNA reads as TGTGCCAGCAGTTTAAGGGGGACAGAGATAACCTACGAGCAGTACTTC.

V gene TRBV5-6 combines with J gene TRBJ1-1; 7 bases match TRBD1. The CDR3 runs 15 residues. With V trimmed by 4 bases and J by 3 bases, 9 bases remained unmatched. Looked up from germline, CDR1 is SGHDT and CDR2 is YYEEEE. DNA for the CDR3: TGTGCCAGCAGCCGACAGGGTCGTAAGTACACTGAAGCTTTCTTT. Its protein is CASSRQGRKYTEAFF.

This chain connects TRBV4-3 to TRBJ2-3, with 11 bases fitting TRBD2. The CDR3 extends over 19 amino acids. V trimming: 1 base; J trimming: 5 bases; junction bases outside the gene matches: 14. Germline lookup yields CDR1 LGHNA and CDR2 YSLEER. CDR3 sequence reads: CASSQVLAASGGPGDTQYF. CDR3 DNA sequence: TGCGCCAGCAGCCAAGTTCTTGCGGCTAGCGGGGGGCCAGGAGATACGCAGTATTTT.

V is TRBV5-1 and J is TRBJ2-5, with 9 bases fitting TRBD2. The CDR3 spans 16 residues. The trim removed 0 bases at V and 5 bases at J, leaving 8 bases unmatched. Germline assignment: CDR1 SGHRS and CDR2 YFSETQ. The CDR3 DNA reads TGCGCCAGCAGCTTGGCCGGCGGGGGGGCCGGGGAGACCCAGTACTTC. Translated: CASSLAGGGAGETQYF. Full variable domain (remainder filled in from reference TRBV5-1 and TRBJ2-5): KAGVTQTPRYLIKTRGQQVTLSCSPISGHRSVSWYQQTPGQGLQFLFEYFSETQRNKGNFPGRFSGRQFSNSRSEMNVSTLELGDSALYLCASSLAGGGAGETQYFGPGTRLLVL.

The V and J genes are TRBV9 and TRBJ2-1; 7 bases are shared with TRBD2. The germline V gene has CDR1 SGDLS and CDR2 YYNGEE. The CDR3 is made up of 15 amino acids. J gave up 3 bases and V 2 bases, and 5 bases lay outside the gene matches. The CDR3 DNA reads as TGTGCCAGCAGCGTTACAAGCGGGAACTACAATGAGCAGTTCTTC. It is translated as CASSVTSGNYNEQFF.

The V gene is TRBV4-1, the J gene TRBJ2-1; 9 positions agree with TRBD1. V gave up 3 bases and J gave up 7 bases; unmatched junction bases: 7. The germline gives CDR1 MGHRA, CDR2 YSYEKL. The CDR3 contains 15 residues. CDR3 residues: CASSQGAGTGNEQFF. In DNA form, the CDR3 reads TGCGCCAGCAGCCAGGGAGCCGGGACAGGGAATGAGCAGTTCTTC.